This T cell receptor beta chain came from a study of Ad26.COV2.S vaccination and SARS-CoV-2 variants. As for treatment: approximately 18 received Ad26.COV2.S at low or high dose, single or two shots; about 5 received placebo; per-sample allocation not given. Samples were taken on day 63 after the first vaccine or placebo injection. SARS-CoV-2 spike from the Wuhan strain was encoded by the vaccine, an Ad26 vector. Profiled with immunoSEQ multiplex PCR; TCRdb holds only in-frame clones, not every one. Among approximately 340,000 clones, 80% to 90% were seen once, and the ten largest hold roughly 3.3%. CDR3 length equals 15 residues. V trimming: 3 bases; J trimming: 2 bases; junction bases outside the gene matches: 5. Germline V CDR1 and CDR2: MNHEY, SMNVEV (reference sequence).

Here the sequenced sample was peripheral blood, taken in a trial of Ad26.COV2.S vaccine versus placebo. The source is a person between 18 and 65 years old who received the Ad26.COV2.S COVID-19 vaccine or a placebo. The rearrangement joins TRBV27 to TRBJ2-7, with 9 positions matching TRBD2. The CDR3 spells CASSFEQRGAYEQYF. The CDR3 DNA reads as TGTGCCAGCAGTTTCGAGCAGCGGGGGGCCTACGAGCAGTACTTC.